These 15 T cell receptor beta chains were sequenced from one sample in a study of CD8+ T cells in alopecia areata. Isolated RNA was reverse transcribed into cDNA used as the sequencing template. The table came from immunoSEQ multiplex PCR; TCRdb's copy has only in-frame clones and leaves some out. The sample contains some 150,000 clones, 45% to 60% of which appear only once. Treatment meaning: oral pan-JAK inhibitor, 5-10 mg twice daily. The sequences come from CD8+ T cells sorted from blood, collected at week 4, from a patient treated with tofacitinib. The receptors were gathered from a human donor with alopecia areata.

The rearrangement uses TRBV9 and TRBJ1-2; 9 bases line up with TRBD1. Losses at the gene ends were 3 bases for V and 8 bases for J; bases not matched to a gene: 11. Germline V gives CDR1 SGDLS, CDR2 YYNGEE. This CDR3 spans 15 amino acids. DNA for the CDR3: TGTGCCAGCAGCGATAAGACAGGGGGGGAATCGGGCTACACCTTC. Translation gives CASSDKTGGESGYTF.

The V call is TRBV29-1, the J call TRBJ1-4; D not certain. This CDR3 is 11 amino acids long. Trimming removed 7 bases from V and 5 bases from J, with 8 bases in between. CDR1 and CDR2 (germline): SQVTM, ANQGSEA. DNA of the CDR3: TGCAGCGCCACCGAGAATGAAAAACTGTTTTTT. Translating gives CSATENEKLFF.

V and J are TRBV7-9 and TRBJ2-7; D possibly corresponds to TRBD1 (6 bases). Germline V CDR1 and CDR2: SEHNR, FQNEAQ (reference sequence). This CDR3 is built from 14 residues. Between the trimmed V and J ends, which lost 5 bases and 3 bases, there was a span of 14 bases. The CDR3 sequence is CASSTVFRGYEQYF. In DNA, the CDR3 is TGTGCCAGCAGCACCGTATTCAGGGGCTACGAGCAGTACTTC.

Only a few counts were recorded for this clone. The chain uses TRBV19 and TRBJ1-1; unclear D gene. This CDR3 has 14 residues. Germline CDR1 is LNHDA and CDR2 is SQIVND (reference sequence). Trimming removed 5 bases at V and 8 bases at J, with 18 bases between. DNA for the CDR3: TGTGCCAGTAGTCCCCTACACGGCTACGAAGAAGCTTTCTTT. This translates into CASSPLHGYEEAFF.

A note on this clone: Relative to the germline gene, one junction end is altered; a read error may explain this. The chain employs TRBV7-7 and TRBJ2-5, with unresolved D. The length of the CDR3 is 13 residues. CDR1 is SSHAT and CDR2 is FNYEAQ in the germline V gene (reference sequence). The chain's CDR3 is CASSFYIQETQYF. In nucleotides, the CDR3 is TGTGCTAGCAGCTTCTACATCCAAGAGACCCAGTACTTC.

This chain connects TRBV4-2 to TRBJ2-5; D may match TRBD1 or TRBD2 (5 bases each). This CDR3 spans 15 amino acids. V shed 0 bases and J shed 0 bases, with 8 bases lying between them. From germline, CDR1 is LGHNA and CDR2 YNFKEQ. CDR3 coding DNA: TGTGCCAGCAGCCAAGATGGGGACGACCAAGAGACCCAGTACTTC. This encodes CASSQDGDDQETQYF.

A note on this clone: This specimen includes other DNA sequences encoding the same CDR3. The chain joins TRBV5-1 to TRBJ1-5, with D uncertain. This CDR3 comprises 13 residues. V lost 0 bases to trimming and J lost 4 bases, with 5 bases between them. Germline CDR1 reads SGHRS; CDR2 reads YFSETQ. CDR3 residues: CASSLAGNQPQHF. CDR3 bases: TGCGCCAGCAGCTTGGCCGGGAATCAGCCCCAGCATTTT.

This clone occurred a few times. The chain links TRBV9 to TRBJ1-3, with unresolved D. From germline, CDR1 is SGDLS and CDR2 YYNGEE. The CDR3 extends over 13 amino acids. Trimming removed 3 bases at V and 2 bases at J, with 6 bases between. CDR3: CASSDPAGNTIYF. The CDR3 DNA sequence: TGTGCCAGCAGCGACCCTGCTGGAAACACCATATATTTT.

This clone was recorded once. The genes are TRBV7-3 and TRBJ2-1, with D perhaps TRBD1 or TRBD2 (5 bases each). The CDR3 length is 14 residues. Trimming shortened V by 7 bases and J by 4 bases, and 14 bases separated the two germline ends. CDR1 is SGHTA and CDR2 is FQGTGA in the germline V gene. CDR3 in DNA: TGTGCCAGCACCGCTTGGGGGATATACAATGAGCAGTTCTTC. Protein sequence: CASTAWGIYNEQFF. Full variable domain (outside the CDR3, taken from reference TRBV7-3 and TRBJ2-1): GAGVSQTPSNKVTEKGKYVELRCDPISGHTALYWYRQSLGQGPEFLIYFQGTGAADDSGLPNDRFFAVRPEGSVSTLKIQRTERGDSAVYLCASTAWGIYNEQFFGPGTRLTVL.

This sequence joins TRBV5-6 and TRBJ1-5; D not resolved. The CDR3 has 14 residues. V lost 0 bases and J lost 0, with 4 bases in between. Germline V gives CDR1 SGHDT, CDR2 YYEEEE. CDR3: CASSLADSNQPQHF. In nucleotides, the CDR3 is TGTGCCAGCAGCTTGGCGGATAGCAATCAGCCCCAGCATTTT.

The rearrangement links TRBV30 to TRBJ2-7; perhaps TRBD2 as D (6 bases). CDR3 length: 15 residues. V dropped 2 bases and J dropped 0 bases, with 14 bases sitting between them. Germline-derived CDR1 and CDR2 are GTSNPN and SVGIG (reference sequence). This chain's CDR3 is CAWSPSGPLSYEQYF. CDR3 bases: TGTGCCTGGAGTCCCAGCGGGCCCCTCTCCTACGAGCAGTACTTC.

V is TRBV29-1 and J is TRBJ1-2; possibly TRBD1 for D (5 bases). CDR3 length: 14 residues. The V end was cut by 3 bases, the J end by 4 bases, with 15 bases between. Per the germline V gene, CDR1 is SQVTM and CDR2 is ANQGSEA. The CDR3 nucleotides are TGCAGCGTTGATTTACGAGGGACGTCCTATGGCTACACCTTC. It encodes CSVDLRGTSYGYTF.

The J gene is TRBJ2-3, the V gene TRBV10-3; D is tentatively TRBD1 or TRBD2 (5 bases each). The germline V gene has CDR1 ENHRY and CDR2 SYGVKD. Trimming removed 4 bases from V and 6 bases from J, with 11 bases in between. The CDR3 runs 13 residues. In DNA, the CDR3 is TGTGCCATCAGTGTGGGGGTAGAGGATACGCAGTATTTT. Translation: CAISVGVEDTQYF.

This sequence joins TRBV13 and TRBJ2-7; TRBD1 aligns across 7 bases. CDR3 length equals 13 residues. Germline CDR1 PRHDT, CDR2 FYEKMQ (reference sequence). V dropped 5 bases and J dropped 3; count of bases not matched to a gene: 4. CDR3 DNA: TGTGCCAGCAGCGCCGGGACAGACTACGAGCAGTACTTC. Its protein product is CASSAGTDYEQYF.

This rearrangement joins TRBV27 to TRBJ2-7; D is perhaps TRBD1 (6 bases). The CDR3 covers 18 residues. Between the trimmed V and J ends, which lost 1 base and 0 bases, there was a span of 19 bases. In germline, CDR1 is MNHEY, CDR2 SMNVEV (reference sequence). The DNA for the CDR3 is TGTGCCAGCAGTTTATACCCACAGGGAGATCTGGGCTCCTACGAGCAGTACTTC. Its translation: CASSLYPQGDLGSYEQYF.